Listed below are T cell receptor beta chains from one sample, sequenced in a study of T-cell memory formation after mild COVID-19. TCRdb itself ran the 5' RACE reads through MiXCR, one entry per CDR3 protein. The sample lists about 49,000 distinct CDR3 sequences, about 7% occurring once. Sequencing input: PBMCs or a T cell subset sorted from them (not recorded which). The receptors were sampled from a man between 18 and 29 years old who had mild COVID-19 (a few samples of this study predate the infection). Cell type and time point are not known. Both conserved end residues are part of each CDR3. The order of the fields is J gene, V gene, clone size, D gene, CDR3 protein, CDR3 DNA. D genes are given only for firm matches. Clone size, where shown, is once, few, many, or a class for clones that have expanded.

J: TRBJ2-3
V: TRBV4-3
size: NA
D: NA
CDR3: CASSQAGVAADTQYF
DNA: TGCGCCAGCAGCCAAGCCGGTGTGGCCGCAGATACGCAGTATTTT

J: TRBJ2-3
V: TRBV10-3
size: NA
D: TRBD2
CDR3: CATGSASGGTDTQYF
DNA: TGTGCCACCGGTTCGGCTAGCGGGGGCACAGATACGCAGTATTTT

J: TRBJ1-1
V: TRBV19
size: NA
D: TRBD1
CDR3: CATATGGNTEAFF
DNA: TGTGCCACTGCGACAGGGGGGAACACTGAAGCTTTCTTT

J: TRBJ1-4
V: TRBV6-5
size: many
D: NA
CDR3: CASRLQGREKLFF
DNA: TGTGCCAGCAGACTACAGGGTCGTGAAAAACTGTTTTTT

J: TRBJ2-7
V: TRBV7-9
size: few
D: TRBD2
CDR3: CASGGDQYF
DNA: TGTGCCAGCGGGGGGGACCAGTACTTC

J: TRBJ2-7
V: TRBV12-3/TRBV12-4
size: NA
D: NA
CDR3: CASSRMGGQYF
DNA: TGTGCCAGCAGCCGTATGGGAGGGCAGTACTTC

J: TRBJ2-3
V: TRBV6-5
size: few
D: TRBD1
CDR3: CASSYSTGGFGKVDTQYF
DNA: TGTGCCAGCAGTTACTCAACAGGGGGGTTCGGGAAGGTAGATACGCAGTATTTT

J: TRBJ2-1
V: TRBV6-6
size: many
D: NA
CDR3: CASRQGMGEQFF
DNA: TGTGCCAGCAGACAGGGAATGGGTGAGCAGTTCTTC

J: TRBJ1-1
V: TRBV12-3/TRBV12-4
size: few
D: NA
CDR3: CASSKQGGAFF
DNA: TGTGCCAGCAGTAAACAGGGAGGAGCTTTCTTT

J: TRBJ2-3
V: TRBV7-2
size: many
D: TRBD2
CDR3: CASSLRTSGGINTDTQYF
DNA: TGTGCCAGCAGCCTCAGGACTAGCGGGGGGATTAACACAGATACGCAGTATTTT

J: TRBJ2-1
V: TRBV6-5
size: many
D: TRBD1
CDR3: CASSYSGQGEDNEQFF
DNA: TGTGCCAGCAGTTACTCGGGACAGGGGGAGGACAATGAGCAGTTCTTC

J: TRBJ1-1
V: TRBV7-2
size: NA
D: TRBD1
CDR3: CASSYDRGYTEAFF
DNA: TGTGCCAGCAGTTACGACAGGGGTTACACTGAAGCTTTCTTT

J: TRBJ2-1
V: TRBV27
size: many
D: TRBD2
CDR3: CASSLRRGDSYNEQFF
DNA: TGTGCCAGCAGTTTACGGCGGGGGGATTCCTACAATGAGCAGTTCTTC

J: TRBJ1-1
V: TRBV6-1
size: few
D: NA
CDR3: CASSESGLSEAFF
DNA: TGTGCCAGCAGTGAATCGGGGCTCAGTGAAGCTTTCTTT

J: TRBJ2-3
V: TRBV24-1
size: many
D: NA
CDR3: CATSGKGRDTQYF
DNA: TGTGCCACCAGTGGGAAGGGCAGAGATACGCAGTATTTT

J: TRBJ2-5
V: TRBV7-8
size: few
D: TRBD2
CDR3: CASSLAPAGGGTQYF
DNA: TGTGCCAGCAGCTTAGCCCCGGCGGGGGGAGGGACCCAGTACTTC

J: TRBJ1-2
V: TRBV5-1
size: NA
D: TRBD1
CDR3: CASSPTGDRYGYTF
DNA: TGCGCCAGCAGCCCGACAGGGGACCGGTATGGCTACACCTTC

J: TRBJ1-1
V: TRBV9
size: NA
D: NA
CDR3: CASSVQWGSEAFF
DNA: TGTGCCAGCAGCGTCCAATGGGGGTCTGAAGCTTTCTTT

J: TRBJ1-1
V: TRBV12-3/TRBV12-4
size: NA
D: NA
CDR3: CASSAQGVDTEAFF
DNA: TGTGCCAGCAGTGCCCAGGGAGTAGACACTGAAGCTTTCTTT

J: TRBJ2-3
V: TRBV5-1
size: many
D: TRBD1
CDR3: CASSRGQGRFGDTQYF
DNA: TGCGCCAGCAGCCGGGGACAGGGGAGGTTTGGAGATACGCAGTATTTT

J: TRBJ2-2
V: TRBV19
size: few
D: TRBD1
CDR3: CASSIGTGSGELFF
DNA: TGTGCCAGTAGTATTGGGACAGGGTCCGGGGAGCTGTTTTTT

J: TRBJ2-2
V: TRBV27
size: NA
D: NA
CDR3: CASTLRRPNTGELFF
DNA: TGTGCCAGCACCCTACGGCGTCCGAACACCGGGGAGCTGTTTTTT

J: TRBJ1-6
V: TRBV5-1
size: few
D: TRBD1
CDR3: CASSRGQGLRDPLHF
DNA: TGCGCCAGCAGCCGAGGACAGGGGTTGAGAGATCCCCTCCACTTT

J: TRBJ2-3
V: TRBV6-5
size: many
D: TRBD2
CDR3: CASKRSGLAGARLTDTQYF
DNA: TGTGCCAGCAAACGAAGTGGACTAGCGGGGGCGAGGCTTACAGATACGCAGTATTTT

J: TRBJ1-2
V: TRBV27
size: NA
D: TRBD1
CDR3: CASSPVGQIYGYTF
DNA: TGTGCCAGCAGCCCGGTGGGACAGATCTATGGCTACACCTTC

J: TRBJ2-1
V: TRBV10-3
size: many
D: NA
CDR3: CAISGRNEQFF
DNA: TGTGCCATCAGTGGACGGAATGAGCAGTTCTTC

J: TRBJ1-5
V: TRBV12-3/TRBV12-4
size: many
D: NA
CDR3: CASSGGWGDQPQHF
DNA: TGTGCCAGCAGTGGCGGATGGGGGGATCAGCCCCAGCATTTT

J: TRBJ2-3
V: TRBV5-6
size: few
D: NA
CDR3: CASSFGASTDTQYF
DNA: TGTGCCAGCAGCTTTGGAGCGAGCACAGATACGCAGTATTTT

J: TRBJ2-1
V: TRBV14
size: many
D: NA
CDR3: CASSPTGTSHNEQFF
DNA: TGTGCCAGCAGCCCCACTGGGACTTCCCACAATGAGCAGTTCTTC

J: TRBJ2-3
V: TRBV19
size: few
D: TRBD2
CDR3: CASRGGRTDTQYF
DNA: TGTGCCAGCCGGGGGGGCCGGACAGATACGCAGTATTTT

J: TRBJ2-2
V: TRBV28
size: NA
D: NA
CDR3: CASRRLRNTGELFF
DNA: TGTGCCAGCAGGCGACTGAGAAACACCGGGGAGCTGTTTTTT

J: TRBJ1-2
V: TRBV14
size: few
D: NA
CDR3: CASSQGRGASYGYTF
DNA: TGTGCCAGCAGCCAAGGGCGGGGGGCCAGCTATGGCTACACCTTC

J: TRBJ2-6
V: TRBV7-2
size: few
D: TRBD2
CDR3: CASSLEAGGGANVLTF
DNA: TGTGCCAGCAGCTTAGAGGCGGGAGGTGGGGCCAACGTCCTGACTTTC

J: TRBJ2-2
V: TRBV5-4
size: few
D: NA
CDR3: CASSLLGELFF
DNA: TGTGCCAGCAGCTTGTTAGGGGAGCTGTTTTTT

J: TRBJ2-4
V: TRBV6-2/TRBV6-3
size: NA
D: TRBD2
CDR3: CASSDWTSGGLAKNIQYF
DNA: TGTGCCAGCAGTGACTGGACTAGCGGGGGACTAGCCAAAAACATTCAGTACTTC

J: TRBJ2-7
V: TRBV4-2
size: many
D: TRBD1
CDR3: CASSQRTGGAGRLVSYEQYF
DNA: TGTGCCAGCAGCCAAAGGACAGGGGGCGCGGGGCGCCTGGTCTCCTACGAGCAGTACTTC

J: TRBJ2-1
V: TRBV7-2
size: many
D: TRBD2
CDR3: CASRPIASSGTEFF
DNA: TGTGCCAGCAGACCTATTGCTTCGAGCGGGACGGAGTTCTTC

J: TRBJ2-2
V: TRBV7-3
size: many
D: NA
CDR3: CASRLTANTGELFF
DNA: TGTGCCAGCAGATTGACAGCAAACACCGGGGAGCTGTTTTTT

J: TRBJ1-5
V: TRBV18
size: few
D: NA
CDR3: CASSRTTNSNQPQHF
DNA: TGTGCCAGCTCACGGACAACTAATAGCAATCAGCCCCAGCATTTT

J: TRBJ2-7
V: TRBV27
size: NA
D: NA
CDR3: CASRPLAGAYEQYF
DNA: TGTGCCAGCAGGCCTCTGGCAGGGGCCTACGAGCAGTACTTC

J: TRBJ1-5
V: TRBV3-1
size: few
D: NA
CDR3: CASSQTGNQPQHF
DNA: TGTGCCAGCAGCCAAACAGGCAATCAGCCCCAGCATTTT

J: TRBJ1-1
V: TRBV10-3
size: NA
D: NA
CDR3: CAIREGGKITEAFF
DNA: TGTGCCATCAGAGAGGGGGGGAAGATCACTGAAGCTTTCTTT

J: TRBJ2-3
V: TRBV5-8
size: many
D: NA
CDR3: CASSLVGDGYTDTQYF
DNA: TGTGCCAGCAGCTTGGTTGGTGACGGATACACAGATACGCAGTATTTT

J: TRBJ1-1
V: TRBV5-1
size: NA
D: NA
CDR3: CASSQGGGQNTEAFF
DNA: TGCGCCAGCTCCCAAGGGGGTGGGCAGAACACTGAAGCTTTCTTT